The rows below give T cell receptor beta chains drawn from one sample of a study of T cell repertoires in cytomegalovirus infection. TCRdb analysed the reads with MiXCR anew, one entry per CDR3 protein. Among 350,000 to 550,000 distinct CDR3 sequences listed, approximately 33% were seen once. Material for sequencing was PBMCs. These receptors were collected from a human donor in good health (CMV status not recorded). Some clones in this sample may be carry-over from other donors' samples. Each CDR3 is given with its conserved first and last residue.

j_call v_call cdr3_aa
TRBJ2-3 TRBV12-3/TRBV12-4 CASRTGYTQYF
TRBJ2-6 TRBV3-1 CASSQGQGRANVLTF
TRBJ2-7 TRBV4-1 CASSQEGTTGFSYEQYF
TRBJ2-3 TRBV5-1 CASGQRQGLYTQYF
TRBJ2-2 TRBV4-3 CASSQDRRGTGELFF
TRBJ2-1 TRBV7-8 CVSSSTLGTSGNVFNYEQFF
TRBJ1-1 TRBV7-9 CASSLVRSRDSPIGTEAFF
TRBJ2-3 TRBV24-1 CATSDFKRGSGGTDTQYF
TRBJ1-1 TRBV7-2 CARTGQPNTEDFF
TRBJ2-1 TRBV27 CASSLLTGGEEQFF
TRBJ1-1 TRBV6-5 CASSLYGWTNTEAFF
TRBJ2-3 TRBV6-1 CASRDREVKDTQYF
TRBJ2-2 TRBV4-3 CASSQVTSGVRTGELFF
TRBJ1-3 TRBV7-9 CASSFEIRDGNTIYF
TRBJ1-2 TRBV28 CASQTQNYGYTF
TRBJ2-2 TRBV11-2 CASSPWDRVTGELFF
TRBJ2-1 TRBV7-6 CASSLGSGFYNEQFF
TRBJ1-2 TRBV4-1 CASSQDLGGINYGYTF
TRBJ1-2 TRBV3-1 CASSLLLTPRYGYTF
TRBJ1-3 TRBV5-6 CASSDHRGQGSGNTIYF
TRBJ1-5 TRBV30 CAWSQTGNQPQHF
TRBJ2-2 TRBV19 CASSNQPQSVGGELFF
TRBJ2-1 TRBV6-2/TRBV6-3 CSRSPGTDWGEHFF
TRBJ2-1 TRBV2 CASSEVRGLSYNEQFF
TRBJ2-5 TRBV7-2 CASKGSQETQYF
TRBJ1-1 TRBV11-2 CAGSPRSGRPTEAFF
TRBJ1-5 TRBV4-1 CASSPVGDQPQHF
TRBJ2-2 TRBV5-5 CASSFAWGNTGELFF
TRBJ2-7 TRBV23-1 CASSQPGQRSYEQYF
TRBJ1-2 TRBV6-5 CASSYSAGTGGYTF
TRBJ1-1 TRBV19 CASRPGGQGGSNTEAFF
TRBJ2-2 TRBV6-2/TRBV6-3 CASSLPGQGPTNTGELFF
TRBJ2-7 TRBV11-2 CASSYSTGISYEQYF
TRBJ1-2 TRBV27 CASSLSDRDGYTF
TRBJ1-6 TRBV27 CASRTGGRGVTPLHF
TRBJ2-7 TRBV7-2 CASSTLAGDSYEQYF
TRBJ2-7 TRBV7-8 CASNRDGYEQYF
TRBJ2-1 TRBV24-1 CATSDLQVRNNEQFF
TRBJ1-1 TRBV6-5 CASRQQGALNTEAFF
TRBJ1-4 TRBV12-3/TRBV12-4 CASSLGKTNEKLFF
TRBJ1-5 TRBV10-3 CAISESGRSNQPQHF